These T cell receptor beta chains were read from a single sample in a study of cytomegalovirus exposure and HLA in healthy donors. Produced via immunoSEQ multiplex PCR; TCRdb's table is partial and in-frame only. In all, the sample yields 130,000 or so clones. The sequencing input was PBMCs. Source of these receptors: a woman under 30 in good health and CMV-seronegative. CDR3s include the opening cysteine and the closing phenylalanine or tryptophan. Each record gives: V gene, J gene, D gene, CDR3 protein, CDR3 DNA. D genes are given only for firm matches.

TRBV5-1	TRBJ2-7	TRBD2	CASSPGLAGVYEQYF	TGCGCCAGCAGCCCGGGACTAGCGGGAGTGTACGAGCAGTACTTC
TRBV19	TRBJ1-1	TRBD1	CASSEDRGILNTEAFF	TGTGCCAGTAGTGAAGACAGGGGGATTCTCAACACTGAAGCTTTCTTT
TRBV7-3	TRBJ1-1	.	CASSLMGGTDEAFF	TGTGCCAGCAGCTTAATGGGGGGAACGGATGAAGCTTTCTTT
TRBV7-8	TRBJ2-5	TRBD2	CASSLYARGGEVLETQYF	TGTGCCAGCAGCTTATACGCTCGGGGGGGAGAGGTGTTAGAGACCCAGTACTTC
TRBV27	TRBJ2-5	.	CASSTGLRGVSYF	TGTGCCAGCAGTACTGGACTTAGAGGCGTTTCGTACTTC
TRBV11-2	TRBJ2-1	.	CASSVHGATVFF	TGTGCCAGCAGTGTCCATGGGGCGACGGTGTTCTTC
TRBV2	TRBJ2-3	TRBD1	CASRDRGTTQYF	TGTGCCAGCAGAGACAGGGGGACTACGCAGTATTTT
TRBV11-2	TRBJ2-3	.	CASSSRTGSADTQYF	TGTGCCAGCAGCTCTCGGACCGGGAGCGCAGATACGCAGTATTTT
TRBV18	TRBJ2-3	TRBD1	CASSPIGTGSTDTQYF	TGTGCCAGCTCACCAATTGGGACAGGGAGCACAGATACGCAGTATTTT
TRBV30	TRBJ2-1	TRBD2	CAWNVDDPGLAGVYNEQFF	TGTGCCTGGAATGTAGACGACCCGGGACTAGCGGGAGTTTACAATGAGCAGTTCTTC
TRBV19	TRBJ1-2	.	CASSTRESGGYTF	TGTGCCAGTAGTACGCGGGAAAGCGGTGGCTACACCTTC
TRBV5-1	TRBJ2-1	.	CASSLVGTHNEQFF	TGCGCCAGCAGCTTGGTGGGGACTCACAATGAGCAGTTCTTC
TRBV25-1	TRBJ2-3	.	CASSARAGSDTQYF	TGTGCCAGCAGTGCCAGGGCTGGATCAGATACGCAGTATTTT
TRBV28	TRBJ1-2	TRBD1	CASTLGQPSNYGYTF	TGTGCCAGCACCCTGGGACAGCCTTCTAACTATGGCTACACCTTC
TRBV7-9	TRBJ1-1	TRBD1	CASSSIQGSAEAFF	TGTGCCAGCAGCTCAATACAGGGGAGCGCTGAAGCTTTCTTT
TRBV27	TRBJ2-7	TRBD1	CASSLGQDSGEQYF	TGTGCCAGCAGTTTGGGACAGGACTCGGGCGAGCAGTACTTC
TRBV6-5	TRBJ2-5	TRBD1	CASQRDRVVQETQYF	TGTGCCAGCCAAAGGGACAGGGTAGTCCAAGAGACCCAGTACTTC
TRBV7-3	TRBJ2-1	.	CASSPIPRGYNEQFF	TGTGCCAGCAGCCCGATTCCGCGGGGCTACAATGAGCAGTTCTTC
TRBV25-1	TRBJ1-3	.	CASSEFFGTSTSGNTIYF	TGTGCCAGCAGTGAATTTTTCGGGACAAGCACCTCTGGAAACACCATATATTTT
TRBV29-1	TRBJ1-2	.	CSVGDKADYGYTF	TGCAGCGTGGGGGACAAGGCAGACTATGGCTACACCTTC
TRBV12-5	TRBJ2-7	TRBD2	CAGCLALADYEQYF	TGTGCGGGCTGCCTAGCACTAGCGGACTACGAGCAGTACTTC
TRBV9	TRBJ2-1	TRBD2	CASSSGLAHNNEQFF	TGTGCCAGCAGCTCGGGACTAGCGCACAATAATGAGCAGTTCTTC
TRBV11-3	TRBJ2-5	TRBD2	CASGSLAGGLETQYF	TGTGCCAGCGGATCGCTAGCGGGAGGATTAGAGACCCAGTACTTC
TRBV6-5	TRBJ1-1	.	CASSWGLGNTEAFF	TGTGCCAGCAGTTGGGGCTTGGGGAACACTGAAGCTTTCTTT
TRBV9	TRBJ1-6	TRBD1	CASSVGRDSQGYSPLHF	TGTGCCAGCAGCGTAGGGCGGGACAGTCAAGGGTATTCACCCCTCCACTTT
TRBV19	TRBJ2-3	.	CASSIATDTQYF	TGTGCCAGTAGTATAGCTACAGATACGCAGTATTTT
TRBV7-9	TRBJ2-3	.	CASSLNPQGFGDTQYF	TGTGCCAGCAGCTTAAACCCACAGGGTTTCGGGGATACGCAGTATTTT
TRBV29-1	TRBJ1-1	.	CSVSTMNTEAFF	TGCAGCGTCTCGACAATGAACACTGAAGCTTTCTTT
TRBV19	TRBJ2-1	.	CASSDSGYDEQFF	TGTGCCAGTAGCGACTCAGGGTATGATGAGCAGTTCTTC
TRBV2	TRBJ1-1	TRBD1	CASSGQGGNTEAFF	TGTGCCAGCAGTGGACAGGGGGGAAACACTGAAGCTTTCTTT
TRBV5-1	TRBJ1-4	.	CASSNRNNEKLFF	TGCGCCAGCAGCAACAGAAATAATGAAAAACTGTTTTTT
TRBV6-1	TRBJ2-2	TRBD1	CASRPDRGNTGELFF	TGTGCCAGCAGACCCGACAGGGGCAACACCGGGGAGCTGTTTTTT
TRBV5-1	TRBJ2-7	TRBD1	CASSRDRGLLDPEQYF	TGCGCCAGCAGCCGGGACAGGGGACTTTTGGACCCCGAGCAGTACTTC
TRBV18	TRBJ1-1	.	CASSPPNRNEAFF	TGTGCCAGCTCACCACCGAACAGAAATGAAGCTTTCTTT
TRBV5-4	TRBJ2-5	TRBD2	CASSQEGLATPVGQYF	TGTGCCAGCAGCCAGGAGGGACTAGCTACACCCGTCGGGCAGTACTTC
TRBV5-3	TRBJ2-2	.	CARSLYCTGELFF	TGTGCCAGAAGCTTATACTGTACCGGGGAGCTGTTTTTT
TRBV5-1	TRBJ2-3	.	CASSPGGHYGDTQYF	TGCGCCAGCAGCCCGGGGGGCCACTACGGGGATACGCAGTATTTT